The source of this T cell receptor (beta chain) is a study of blood T cell repertoires in COVID-19. Per germline, CDR1 MGHRA and CDR2 YSYEKL. V shed 3 bases, J shed 1 base, and the junction held 13 bases outside the gene matches. The CDR3 is made up of 18 amino acids. TCRdb's copy holds only in-frame clones and misses some; the assay was immunoSEQ multiplex PCR. The sample holds roughly 180,000 clones, roughly 88% seen once. Sequenced input: PBMCs or T cells enriched from blood (not recorded which). This chain joins TRBV4-1 and TRBJ1-1; 8 bases map to TRBD1. The sequence came from a woman aged 55-75 years who had recovered from COVID-19. CDR3 DNA sequence: TGCGCCAGCAGCCACCCCCAATATGCCGGGACAGGGAACACTGAAGCTTTCTTT. It is translated as CASSHPQYAGTGNTEAFF.